This TCR beta chain was identified during a study of blood T cell repertoires in COVID-19. Study context: T cells, B-cell-depleted T cells, or PBMCs provided the cDNA or gDNA that served as material.

Per the authors' pipeline: By means of reference gene primer amplification, nucleated cell counts were estimated. Profiling relied on immunoSEQ multiplex PCR, and the TCRdb table lists in-frame clones only, not all of them. V and J calls and clone size are given by that table; D and trimming were obtained from the DNA. The data show tens of thousands of clones, roughly 80% seen once. Followed longitudinally, the Seattle patients had been enrolled during active infection. The length of the CDR3 is 12 residues. CDR1 is MNHEY, CDR2 SVGAGI, per germline. Trimming stripped 7 bases from V and 0 bases from J, with 7 bases between.

This receptor was obtained from a man between 60 and 70 years old with COVID-19, enrolled during active disease. The sequenced sample was peripheral blood. The chain is built from TRBV6-5 and TRBJ2-7; weak D call: TRBD2 (6 bases). The CDR3: CASIGSSYEQYF. The CDR3 DNA reads TGTGCCAGCATCGGGAGCTCCTACGAGCAGTACTTC.